Presented here are 28 T cell receptor beta chains from one specimen sequenced in a study of cytomegalovirus exposure and HLA in healthy donors. Both 60 Vbeta primers and 13 Jbeta primers went into the PCR. This table comes from immunoSEQ multiplex PCR, and its TCRdb copy is limited to in-frame clones, with some not included. This sample has 70,000 to 85,000 clones; 63% occur once, and the top ten carry 5.7%. Sequences were obtained from PBMCs. Receptors originate from a man younger than 40 in good health and CMV-seropositive.

The CDR3 loop is CASHLDRLGYEQYF. Written as DNA, the CDR3 is TGTGCCAGCCATCTGGACAGGTTGGGGTACGAGCAGTACTTC. The J gene is TRBJ2-7, the V gene TRBV2; 7 nucleotides align to TRBD1. Germline assignment: CDR1 SNHLY and CDR2 FYNNEI. This CDR3 has 14 residues. Trimming at V came to 8 bases and at J to 4 bases, leaving 11 bases not matched to a gene.

The CDR3 region has the DNA TGCGCCAGCAGCTCGGATACAGGGTTTGCCTACGAGCAGTACTTC. The encoded protein is CASSSDTGFAYEQYF. This chain links TRBV5-1 with TRBJ2-7; D perhaps matches TRBD1 (6 bases). Trimming left V 3 bases short and J 2 bases short, with 15 bases between. The germline V gene has CDR1 SGHRS and CDR2 YFSETQ. The CDR3 is 15 amino acids.

DNA for the CDR3: TGTGCCAGCAGCTTAGACAGGGCAAGCTCCTACAATGAGCAGTTCTTC. This gives the protein CASSLDRASSYNEQFF. The chain employs TRBV7-9 and TRBJ2-1, with D perhaps TRBD1 (6 bases). This CDR3 region has 16 residues. CDR1 and CDR2 from the germline V gene are SEHNR and FQNEAQ (reference sequence). Trimming stripped 1 base from V and 0 bases from J, with 10 bases between.

This chain joins TRBV6-1 and TRBJ2-5, with 12 bases that match TRBD1. The trim removed 3 bases at V and 5 bases at J, leaving 4 bases unmatched. The germline V gene has CDR1 MNHNS and CDR2 SASEGT. This CDR3 region has 15 residues. The CDR3 nucleotides are TGTGCCAGCAGTGACCGGGACAGGGGGCGGGAGACCCAGTACTTC. Its translation is CASSDRDRGRETQYF.

The chain couples TRBV7-2 to TRBJ2-4; D is uncertain. Trimming cost V 2 bases and J 2 bases, with 7 bases left between them. In germline, CDR1 is SGHTA, CDR2 FQGNSA. This CDR3 contains 14 residues. CDR3 protein: CASSLSQTKNIQYF. CDR3 in DNA: TGTGCCAGCAGCTTATCACAGACCAAAAACATTCAGTACTTC.

The chain combines TRBV7-9 with TRBJ2-1; unclear D gene. Trimming removed 1 base at V and 4 bases at J, with 11 bases between. CDR1 and CDR2 from the germline V gene are SEHNR and FQNEAQ (reference sequence). This CDR3 is built from 15 residues. The CDR3 sequence: CASSLVRNIYNEQFF. CDR3 sequence (DNA): TGTGCCAGCAGCTTAGTGCGGAACATATACAATGAGCAGTTCTTC.

V usage is TRBV2 and J usage is TRBJ2-1, with 11 bases identical to TRBD2. CDR3 length: 14 amino acids. J gave up 6 bases and V 8 bases, and 6 bases lay outside the gene matches. Germline V gene data show CDR1 as SNHLY and CDR2 as FYNNEI. CDR3 residues: CASVALAGANEQFF. Here the CDR3 DNA reads TGTGCCAGCGTGGCACTAGCGGGGGCCAATGAGCAGTTCTTC.

The gene calls are TRBV27 and TRBJ1-2; possible D gene TRBD1, 5 bases. Germline V gene data show CDR1 as MNHEY and CDR2 as SMNVEV (reference sequence). V dropped 2 bases and J dropped 7 bases, with 14 bases sitting between them. The CDR3 contains 14 residues. The DNA for the CDR3 is TGTGCCAGCAGTTTAGACCCTCTGGGGGGTGGCTACACCTTC. Translating it yields CASSLDPLGGGYTF.

This clone appeared a few times. The chain uses TRBV9 and TRBJ2-1, with D perhaps TRBD1 (6 bases). The CDR3 loop spans 17 amino acids. The germline CDR1 and CDR2 sequences are SGDLS and YYNGEE. Trimming took off 5 bases at V and 2 bases at J, with 20 bases between the two ends. CDR3 in amino acids: CASSRTGQLGPYNEQFF. The CDR3 DNA follows: TGTGCCAGCAGTCGTACCGGACAGTTGGGGCCCTACAATGAGCAGTTCTTC.

The chain employs TRBV5-4 and TRBJ1-2; D is possibly TRBD1 (5 bases). The V end lost 0 bases, the J end lost 2 bases, and 14 bases lay between the germline ends. Germline V gene sequence: CDR1 SGHNT, CDR2 YYREEE (reference sequence). The CDR3 consists of 16 residues. In nucleotides, the CDR3 is TGTGCCAGCAGCTTGGCCGGGGGGGGGTGGAACTATGGCTACACCTTC. Residues: CASSLAGGGWNYGYTF.

CDR3 sequence reads: CATSRDRSVNTEAFF. The CDR3 nucleotides read TGTGCCACCAGCAGAGATCGGAGCGTGAACACTGAAGCTTTCTTT. The rearrangement joins TRBV15 to TRBJ1-1, with unresolved D. Looked up from germline, CDR1 is LNHNV and CDR2 is YYDKDF (reference sequence). V gave up 0 bases and J gave up 0 bases, with 8 bases separating them. The CDR3 has 15 amino acids. Based on the CDR3 plus reference TRBV15 and TRBJ1-1, the full variable domain is DAMVIQNPRYQVTQFGKPVTLSCSQTLNHNVMYWYQQKSSQAPKLLFHYYDKDFNNEADTPDNFQSRRPNTSFCFLDIRSPGLGDTAMYLCATSRDRSVNTEAFFGQGTRLTVV.

The chain joins TRBV7-2 to TRBJ1-2; TRBD1 aligns across 10 bases. The CDR3 is made up of 13 amino acids. The germline V gene encodes CDR1 SGHTA and CDR2 FQGNSA. V was pared by 5 bases and J by 8 bases, with 5 bases of the junction left unmatched. The CDR3 loop reads CASSLATGGGYTF. In nucleotides, the CDR3 is TGTGCCAGCAGCCTCGCGACAGGGGGCGGCTACACCTTC.

This clone was recorded a few times. This sample includes further DNA sequences coding for the same CDR3. The J gene is TRBJ1-1, the V gene TRBV11-3; no firm D call. The CDR3 covers 14 residues. Deletions cut 1 base from V and 1 base from J, with 7 bases between. CDR1 SGHNT and CDR2 YENEEA come from the germline V gene. CDR3 nucleotide sequence: TGTGCCAGCAGCTTAGGTCGGGGGAACACTGAAGCTTTCTTT. Translating it yields CASSLGRGNTEAFF.

The rearrangement links TRBV27 to TRBJ2-1; weak D call: TRBD2 (5 bases). The CDR3 extends over 15 amino acids. The germline gives CDR1 MNHEY, CDR2 SMNVEV (reference sequence). Deletions cut 3 bases from V and 2 bases from J, with 11 bases between. CDR3 protein: CASSFGGSPYNEQFF. CDR3 in DNA: TGTGCCAGCAGTTTCGGTGGGAGTCCCTACAATGAGCAGTTCTTC.

The chain couples TRBV5-1 to TRBJ2-7, with TRBD2 matching 7 bases. The germline CDR1 and CDR2 sequences are SGHRS and YFSETQ. The CDR3 is made up of 16 amino acids. The V gene end was trimmed by 4 bases and the J gene end by 0 bases; junction bases not matched to a gene: 10. As DNA, the CDR3 is TGCGCCAGCAGCCCGGGGGGACTTGCGATCTCCTACGAGCAGTACTTC. Its protein is CASSPGGLAISYEQYF.

CDR3 loop: CASRQNAGGNSYEQYF. The CDR3 DNA sequence: TGTGCCAGCAGACAAAACGCCGGGGGAAACTCCTACGAGCAGTACTTC. The gene calls are TRBV28 and TRBJ2-7; weak D call: TRBD2 (6 bases). Per germline, CDR1 MDHEN and CDR2 SYDVKM. The CDR3 sequence is 16 residues long. V lost 6 bases, J lost 0 bases, and 18 bases lay in between.

This clone was observed a handful of times. This chain joins TRBV28 and TRBJ2-5; a possible D gene is TRBD1 (7 bases). This CDR3 has 15 amino acids. V shed 5 bases and J shed 5 bases, with 18 bases lying between them. Germline V gene lookup returns CDR1 MDHEN and CDR2 SYDVKM. DNA for the CDR3: TGTGCCAGCAGTAGCGACAGGGCCCGGGGGGAGACCCAGTACTTC. It yields the protein CASSSDRARGETQYF.

The rearrangement links TRBV7-9 to TRBJ2-1, with a weak D call TRBD1 (5 bases). Deletions cut 1 base from V and 6 bases from J, with 16 bases between. CDR1 is SEHNR and CDR2 is FQNEAQ in the germline V gene (reference sequence). The length of the CDR3 is 16 residues. CDR3: CASSLGGGRNTNEQFF. The DNA of the CDR3 is TGTGCCAGCAGCTTAGGGGGCGGCAGAAACACCAATGAGCAGTTCTTC.

The chain combines TRBV28 with TRBJ2-7, with TRBD1 matching over 8 bases. This CDR3 has 12 residues. Germline V lookup: CDR1 MDHEN, CDR2 SYDVKM. The J segment lost 5 bases and the V segment lost 8 bases, leaving 5 bases of the junction unmatched. The CDR3, as DNA: TGTGCCAGCCGACAGGGGAATCACGAGCAGTACTTC. Amino acids: CASRQGNHEQYF.

This chain uses TRBV20-1 with TRBJ2-5; tentatively, D is TRBD1 (6 bases). V gave up 6 bases and J gave up 4 bases, with 9 bases separating them. This CDR3 is 11 amino acids long. The V gene's germline CDR1 is DFQATT and CDR2 SNEGSKA (reference sequence). This CDR3 reads CSAPGVETQYF. Here the CDR3 DNA reads TGCAGTGCCCCAGGGGTAGAGACCCAGTACTTC.

This chain joins TRBV6-1 and TRBJ1-2, with D maybe TRBD1 (5 bases). CDR3 length: 15 residues. Germline-derived CDR1 and CDR2 are MNHNS and SASEGT. V was trimmed by 0 bases and J by 4 bases, leaving 12 bases between them. The CDR3 DNA sequence: TGTGCCAGCAGTGAAGCGGGCAGGGAGGGCTATGGCTACACCTTC. Amino acid sequence: CASSEAGREGYGYTF.

This clone was seen a handful of times. V is TRBV28 and J is TRBJ2-3; a weak D match, TRBD2 (6 bases). V shed 7 bases and J shed 2 bases, with 16 bases lying between them. CDR3 size: 15 residues. Germline assignment: CDR1 MDHEN and CDR2 SYDVKM. This CDR3 reads CASKAGTLSTDTQYF. CDR3 in DNA: TGTGCCAGCAAGGCGGGGACCCTTTCCACAGATACGCAGTATTTT.

V and J are TRBV27 and TRBJ2-7, with no clear D. Germline V gene sequence: CDR1 MNHEY, CDR2 SMNVEV (reference sequence). This CDR3 has 16 amino acids. V lost 3 bases and J 0 bases, leaving 15 bases between the germline ends. CDR3 in DNA: TGTGCCAGCAGTTTCTCCCCGGCGGAGAGCTCCTACGAGCAGTACTTC. Translated, it gives CASSFSPAESSYEQYF.

V is TRBV2 and J is TRBJ1-1, with no clear D. Germline V gives CDR1 SNHLY, CDR2 FYNNEI. Between the trimmed V and J ends, which lost 6 bases and 4 bases, there was a span of 12 bases. This CDR3 spans 13 amino acids. CDR3 DNA sequence: TGTGCCAGCAGAGCCACCGTGAGCACTGAAGCTTTCTTT. Translated: CASRATVSTEAFF.

This clone was observed a handful of times. The V and J genes are TRBV14 and TRBJ1-1; D is perhaps TRBD1 (5 bases). This CDR3 comprises 15 residues. Germline V gene lookup returns CDR1 SGHDN and CDR2 FVKESK. The ends were cut back, 3 bases at V and 4 bases at J, with 15 bases in the middle. As DNA, the CDR3 is TGTGCCAGCAGCCAGACTCAGGGAGGTGGCACTGAAGCTTTCTTT. Its translation is CASSQTQGGGTEAFF.

The V and J genes are TRBV2 and TRBJ1-1; 11 bases agree with TRBD1. CDR1 and CDR2 from the germline V gene are SNHLY and FYNNEI. This CDR3 has 17 residues. With V trimmed by 6 bases and J by 7 bases, 16 bases remained unmatched. The DNA for the CDR3 is TGTGCCAGCAGATACCCCCAGGGACAGGGGGTCAAAAGTGAAGCTTTCTTT. Protein: CASRYPQGQGVKSEAFF.

This clone has only a few counts. This sequence joins TRBV7-9 and TRBJ2-3, with a weak D call TRBD2 (6 bases). Trimming stripped 8 bases from V and 2 bases from J, with 11 bases between. Per germline, CDR1 SEHNR and CDR2 FQNEAQ (reference sequence). The length of the CDR3 is 13 residues. Here the CDR3 DNA reads TGTGCCAGCGGGGCGGGAAACACAGATACGCAGTATTTT. It is translated as CASGAGNTDTQYF.

This chain joins TRBV7-3 and TRBJ2-6, with a possible D match to TRBD2 (5 bases). The germline gives CDR1 SGHTA, CDR2 FQGTGA. V shed 2 bases and J shed 2 bases, with 7 bases lying between them. The CDR3 runs to 15 residues. CDR3 region: CASSLGSTGANVLTF. In nucleotides, the CDR3 is TGTGCCAGCAGCTTAGGGAGCACTGGGGCCAACGTCCTGACTTTC.